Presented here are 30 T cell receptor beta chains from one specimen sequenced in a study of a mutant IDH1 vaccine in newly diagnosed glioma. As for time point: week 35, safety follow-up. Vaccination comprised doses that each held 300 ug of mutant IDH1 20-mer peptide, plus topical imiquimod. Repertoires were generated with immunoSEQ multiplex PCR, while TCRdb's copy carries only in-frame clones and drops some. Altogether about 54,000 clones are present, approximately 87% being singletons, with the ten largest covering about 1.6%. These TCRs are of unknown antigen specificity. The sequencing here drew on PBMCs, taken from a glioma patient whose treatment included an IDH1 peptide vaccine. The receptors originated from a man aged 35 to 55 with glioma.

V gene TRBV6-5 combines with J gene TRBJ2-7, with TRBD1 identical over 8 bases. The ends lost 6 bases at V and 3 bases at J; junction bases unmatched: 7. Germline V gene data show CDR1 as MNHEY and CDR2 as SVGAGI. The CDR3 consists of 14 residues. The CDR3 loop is CASRFGTGHYEQYF. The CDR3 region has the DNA TGTGCCAGCAGGTTCGGGACAGGCCACTACGAGCAGTACTTC.

The chain's CDR3 is CANLPFDPVLYEQYF. The DNA for the CDR3 is TGTGCCAACTTACCCTTCGACCCTGTCCTCTACGAGCAGTACTTC. This chain connects TRBV6-7 to TRBJ2-7; the D is unclear. TRBV6-7 qualifies as an ORF whose function is uncertain. The CDR3 is made up of 15 amino acids. V dropped 10 bases and J dropped 3 bases, with 22 bases sitting between them.

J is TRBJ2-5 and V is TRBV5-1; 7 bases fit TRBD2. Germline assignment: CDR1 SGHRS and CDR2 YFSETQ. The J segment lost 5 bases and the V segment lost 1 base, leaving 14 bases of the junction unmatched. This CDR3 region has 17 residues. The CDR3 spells CASSLSPRRAGGETQYF. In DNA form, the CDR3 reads TGCGCCAGCAGCTTGTCGCCCCGGAGGGCCGGGGGGGAGACCCAGTACTTC.

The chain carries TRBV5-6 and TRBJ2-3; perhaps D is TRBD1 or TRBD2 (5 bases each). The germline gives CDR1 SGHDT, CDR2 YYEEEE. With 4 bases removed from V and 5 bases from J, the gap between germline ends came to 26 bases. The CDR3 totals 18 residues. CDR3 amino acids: CASSHGTSPGWNGDTQYF. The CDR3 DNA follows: TGTGCCAGCAGCCACGGGACCTCCCCGGGGTGGAACGGAGATACGCAGTATTTT.

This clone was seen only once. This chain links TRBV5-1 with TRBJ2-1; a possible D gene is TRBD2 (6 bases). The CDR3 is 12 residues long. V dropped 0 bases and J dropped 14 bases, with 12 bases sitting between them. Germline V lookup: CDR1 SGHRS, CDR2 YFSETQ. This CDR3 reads CASSLGGDFKFF. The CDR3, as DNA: TGCGCCAGCAGCTTGGGGGGGGATTTCAAGTTCTTC.

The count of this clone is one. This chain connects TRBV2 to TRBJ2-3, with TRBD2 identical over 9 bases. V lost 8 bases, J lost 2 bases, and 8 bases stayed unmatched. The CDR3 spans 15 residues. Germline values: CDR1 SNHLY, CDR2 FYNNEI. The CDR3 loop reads CASRLAGASTDTQYF. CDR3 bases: TGTGCCAGCCGATTAGCGGGGGCCTCCACAGATACGCAGTATTTT.

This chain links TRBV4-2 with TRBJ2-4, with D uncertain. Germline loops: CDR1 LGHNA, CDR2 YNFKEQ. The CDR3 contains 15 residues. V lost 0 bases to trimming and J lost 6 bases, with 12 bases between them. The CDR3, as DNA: TGTGCCAGCAGCCAAGACGGGCCCCCTTTAAACATTCAGTACTTC. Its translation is CASSQDGPPLNIQYF.

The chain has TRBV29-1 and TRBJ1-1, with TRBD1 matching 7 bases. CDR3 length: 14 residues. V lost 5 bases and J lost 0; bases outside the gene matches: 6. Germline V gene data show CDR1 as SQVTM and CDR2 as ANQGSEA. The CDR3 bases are TGCAGCGTTACCCCAGGGGGGATGAACACTGAAGCTTTCTTT. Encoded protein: CSVTPGGMNTEAFF. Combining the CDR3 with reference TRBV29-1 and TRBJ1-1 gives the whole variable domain SAVISQKPSRDICQRGTSLTIQCQVDSQVTMMFWYRQQPGQSLTLIATANQGSEATYESGFVIDKFPISRPNLTFSTLTVSNMSPEDSSIYLCSVTPGGMNTEAFFGQGTRLTVV.

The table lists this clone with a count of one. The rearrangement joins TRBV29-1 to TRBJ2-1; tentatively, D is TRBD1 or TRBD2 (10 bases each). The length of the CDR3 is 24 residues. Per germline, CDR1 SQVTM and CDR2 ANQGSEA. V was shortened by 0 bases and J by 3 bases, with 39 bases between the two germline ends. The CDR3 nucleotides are TGCAGCGTTGAAGATCTGGACAGGGGGTTTTTAACTAGCGGGGAGGTAGATATCTACAATGAGCAGTTCTTC. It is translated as CSVEDLDRGFLTSGEVDIYNEQFF.

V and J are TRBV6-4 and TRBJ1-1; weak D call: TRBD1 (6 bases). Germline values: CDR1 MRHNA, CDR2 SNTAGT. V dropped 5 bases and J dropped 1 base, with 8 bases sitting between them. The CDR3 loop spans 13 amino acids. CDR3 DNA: TGTGCCAGCAGTCAACAGGGGAACACTGAAGCTTTCTTT. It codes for CASSQQGNTEAFF.

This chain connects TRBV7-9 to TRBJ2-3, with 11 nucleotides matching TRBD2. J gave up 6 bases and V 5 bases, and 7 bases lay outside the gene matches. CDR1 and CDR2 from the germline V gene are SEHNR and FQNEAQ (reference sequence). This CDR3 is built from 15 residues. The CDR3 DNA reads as TGTGCCAGCAGCCCGGGACTAGCGGAGAAGGATACGCAGTATTTT. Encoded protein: CASSPGLAEKDTQYF. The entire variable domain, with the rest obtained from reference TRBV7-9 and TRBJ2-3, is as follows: DTGVSQNPRHKITKRGQNVTFRCDPISEHNRLYWYRQTLGQGPEFLTYFQNEAQLEKSRLLSDRFSAERPKGSFSTLEIQRTEQGDSAMYLCASSPGLAEKDTQYFGPGTRLTVL.

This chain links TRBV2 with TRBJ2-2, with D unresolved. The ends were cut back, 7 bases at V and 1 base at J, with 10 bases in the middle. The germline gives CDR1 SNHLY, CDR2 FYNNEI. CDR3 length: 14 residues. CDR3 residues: CASIGGENTGELFF. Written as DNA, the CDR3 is TGTGCCAGCATCGGTGGCGAGAACACCGGGGAGCTGTTTTTT.

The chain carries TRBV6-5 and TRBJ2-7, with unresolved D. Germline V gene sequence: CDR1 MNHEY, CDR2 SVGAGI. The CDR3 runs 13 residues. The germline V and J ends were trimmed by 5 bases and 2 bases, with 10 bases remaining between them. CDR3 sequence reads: CASSTGLAYEQYF. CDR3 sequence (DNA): TGTGCCAGCAGTACCGGGTTAGCCTACGAGCAGTACTTC.

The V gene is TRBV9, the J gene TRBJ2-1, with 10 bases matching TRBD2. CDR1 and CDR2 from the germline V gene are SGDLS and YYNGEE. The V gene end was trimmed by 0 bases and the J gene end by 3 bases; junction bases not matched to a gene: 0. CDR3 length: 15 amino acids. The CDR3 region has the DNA TGTGCCAGCAGCGTAGTAGCGGGGGGCTACAATGAGCAGTTCTTC. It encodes CASSVVAGGYNEQFF. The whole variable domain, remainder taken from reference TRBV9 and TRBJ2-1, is DSGVTQTPKHLITATGQRVTLRCSPRSGDLSVYWYQQSLDQGLQFLIQYYNGEERAKGNILERFSAQQFPDLHSELNLSSLELGDSALYFCASSVVAGGYNEQFFGPGTRLTVL.

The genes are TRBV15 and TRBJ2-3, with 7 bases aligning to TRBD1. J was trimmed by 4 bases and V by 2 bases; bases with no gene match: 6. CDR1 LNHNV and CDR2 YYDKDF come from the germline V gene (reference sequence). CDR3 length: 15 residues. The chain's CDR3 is CATSRNRGLPDTQYF. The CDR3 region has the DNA TGTGCCACCAGCAGAAACAGGGGCTTACCAGATACGCAGTATTTT.

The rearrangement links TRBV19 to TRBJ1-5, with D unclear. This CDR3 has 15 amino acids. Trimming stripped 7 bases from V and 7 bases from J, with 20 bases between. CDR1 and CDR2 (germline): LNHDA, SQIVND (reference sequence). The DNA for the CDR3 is TGTGCCAGTACCCGGGAGGGAAAGGGTAGGCAGCCCCAGCATTTT. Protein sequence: CASTREGKGRQPQHF.

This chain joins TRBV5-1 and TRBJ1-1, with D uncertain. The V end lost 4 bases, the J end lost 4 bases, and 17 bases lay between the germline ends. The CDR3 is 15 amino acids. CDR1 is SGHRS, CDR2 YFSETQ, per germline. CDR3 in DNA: TGCGCCAGCAGCCCGCAGGTTGGAGCTGGCACTGAAGCTTTCTTT. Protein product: CASSPQVGAGTEAFF.

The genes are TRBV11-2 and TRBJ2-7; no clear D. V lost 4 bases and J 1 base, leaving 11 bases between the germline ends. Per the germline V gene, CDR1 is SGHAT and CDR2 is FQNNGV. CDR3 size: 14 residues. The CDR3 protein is CASSSWTVSYEQYF. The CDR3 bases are TGTGCCAGCAGCTCCTGGACCGTTTCCTACGAGCAGTACTTC.

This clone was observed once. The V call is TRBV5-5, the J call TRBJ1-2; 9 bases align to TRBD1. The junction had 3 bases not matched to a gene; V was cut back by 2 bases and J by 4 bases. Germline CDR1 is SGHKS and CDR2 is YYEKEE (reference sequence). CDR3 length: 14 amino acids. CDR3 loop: CASSLSDRGYGYTF. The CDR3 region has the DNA TGTGCCAGCAGCTTATCGGACAGGGGCTATGGCTACACCTTC.

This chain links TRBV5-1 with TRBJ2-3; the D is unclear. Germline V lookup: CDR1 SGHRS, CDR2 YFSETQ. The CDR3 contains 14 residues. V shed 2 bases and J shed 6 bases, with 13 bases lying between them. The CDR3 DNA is TGCGCCAGCAGCTTCGGACCGGCCCCCGATACGCAGTATTTT. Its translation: CASSFGPAPDTQYF.

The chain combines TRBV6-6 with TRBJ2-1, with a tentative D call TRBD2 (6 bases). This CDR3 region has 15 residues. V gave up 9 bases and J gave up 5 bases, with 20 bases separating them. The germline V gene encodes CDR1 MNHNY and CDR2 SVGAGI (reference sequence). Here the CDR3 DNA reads TGTGCCAGTCAGAAACCGGGACTTGGACACAATGAGCAGTTCTTC. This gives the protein CASQKPGLGHNEQFF.

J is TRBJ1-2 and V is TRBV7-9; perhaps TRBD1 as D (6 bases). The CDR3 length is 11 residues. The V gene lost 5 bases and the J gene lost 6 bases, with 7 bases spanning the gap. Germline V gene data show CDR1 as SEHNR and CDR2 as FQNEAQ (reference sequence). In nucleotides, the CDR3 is TGTGCCAGCAGCGAGGGGGATGGCTACACCTTC. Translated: CASSEGDGYTF. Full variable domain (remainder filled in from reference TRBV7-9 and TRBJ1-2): DTGVSQNPRHKITKRGQNVTFRCDPISEHNRLYWYRQTLGQGPEFLTYFQNEAQLEKSRLLSDRFSAERPKGSFSTLEIQRTEQGDSAMYLCASSEGDGYTFGSGTRLTVV.

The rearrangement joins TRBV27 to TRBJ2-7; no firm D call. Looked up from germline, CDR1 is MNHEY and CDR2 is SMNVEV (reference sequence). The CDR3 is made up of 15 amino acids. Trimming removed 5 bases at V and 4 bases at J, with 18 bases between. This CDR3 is CASSAQPGQLYEQYF. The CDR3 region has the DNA TGTGCCAGCAGTGCGCAGCCGGGCCAACTATACGAGCAGTACTTC.

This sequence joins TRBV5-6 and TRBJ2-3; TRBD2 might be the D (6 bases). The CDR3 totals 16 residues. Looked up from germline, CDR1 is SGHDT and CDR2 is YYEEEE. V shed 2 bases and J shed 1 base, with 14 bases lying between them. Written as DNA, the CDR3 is TGTGCCAGCAGCTTAAGTGTGGAGGGCCGCACAGATACGCAGTATTTT. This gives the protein CASSLSVEGRTDTQYF.

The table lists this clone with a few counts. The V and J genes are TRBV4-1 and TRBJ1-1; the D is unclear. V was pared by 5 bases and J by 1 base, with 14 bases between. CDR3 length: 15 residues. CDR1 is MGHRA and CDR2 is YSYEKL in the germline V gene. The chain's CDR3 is CASSSLYTRNTEAFF. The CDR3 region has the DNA TGCGCCAGCAGCTCCCTTTACACCAGGAACACTGAAGCTTTCTTT.

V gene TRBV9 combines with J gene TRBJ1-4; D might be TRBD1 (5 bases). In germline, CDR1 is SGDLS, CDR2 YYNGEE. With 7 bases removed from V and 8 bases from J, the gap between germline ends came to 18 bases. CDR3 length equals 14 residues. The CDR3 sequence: CASSGGVQGEKLFF. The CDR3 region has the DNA TGTGCCAGCTCCGGGGGGGTGCAGGGCGAAAAACTGTTTTTT.

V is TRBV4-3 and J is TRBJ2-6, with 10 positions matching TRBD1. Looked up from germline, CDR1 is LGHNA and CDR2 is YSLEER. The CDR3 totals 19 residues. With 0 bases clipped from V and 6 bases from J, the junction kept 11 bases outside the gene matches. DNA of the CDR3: TGCGCCAGCAGCCAAGATTTTGGGACAGGGGCCCGGGAGGCCAACGTCCTGACTTTC. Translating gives CASSQDFGTGAREANVLTF.

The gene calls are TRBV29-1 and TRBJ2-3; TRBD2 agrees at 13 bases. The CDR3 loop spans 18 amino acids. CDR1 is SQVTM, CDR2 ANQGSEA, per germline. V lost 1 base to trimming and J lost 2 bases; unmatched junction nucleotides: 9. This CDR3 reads CSVEAQGLAGALTDTQYF. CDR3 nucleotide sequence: TGCAGCGTTGAAGCCCAAGGACTAGCGGGAGCCCTCACAGATACGCAGTATTTT.

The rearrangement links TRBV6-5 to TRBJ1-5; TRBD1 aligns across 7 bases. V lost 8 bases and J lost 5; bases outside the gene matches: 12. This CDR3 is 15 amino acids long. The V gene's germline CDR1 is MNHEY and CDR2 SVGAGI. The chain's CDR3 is CASAFYRGGDQPQHF. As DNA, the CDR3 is TGTGCCAGCGCATTCTACAGGGGAGGAGATCAGCCCCAGCATTTT.

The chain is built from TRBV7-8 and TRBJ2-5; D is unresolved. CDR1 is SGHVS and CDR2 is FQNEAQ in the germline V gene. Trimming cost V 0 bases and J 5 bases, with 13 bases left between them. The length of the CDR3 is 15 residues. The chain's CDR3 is CASSLAATFLETQYF. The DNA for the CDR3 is TGTGCCAGCAGCTTAGCAGCCACCTTCTTGGAGACCCAGTACTTC.